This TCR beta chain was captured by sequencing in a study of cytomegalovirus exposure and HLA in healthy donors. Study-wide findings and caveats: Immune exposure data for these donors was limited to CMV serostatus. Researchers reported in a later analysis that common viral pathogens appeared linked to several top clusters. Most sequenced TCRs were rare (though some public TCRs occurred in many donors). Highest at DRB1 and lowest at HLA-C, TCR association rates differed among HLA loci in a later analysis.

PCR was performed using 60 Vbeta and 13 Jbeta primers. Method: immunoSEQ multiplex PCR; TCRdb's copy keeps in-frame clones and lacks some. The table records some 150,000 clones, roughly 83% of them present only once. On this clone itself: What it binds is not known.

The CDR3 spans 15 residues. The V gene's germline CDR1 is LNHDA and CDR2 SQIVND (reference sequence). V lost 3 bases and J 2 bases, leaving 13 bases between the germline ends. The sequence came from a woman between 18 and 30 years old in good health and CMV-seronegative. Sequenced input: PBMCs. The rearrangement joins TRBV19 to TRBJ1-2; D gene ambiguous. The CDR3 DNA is TGTGCCAGTAGTATCCTGCAGGCCTCGAACTATGGCTACACCTTC. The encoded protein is CASSILQASNYGYTF.